Detailed here is one T cell receptor beta chain. The data were obtained in a study of shared clonotypes between healthy human individuals. This was a deep-level run. Sequencing used immunoSEQ multiplex PCR; TCRdb keeps in-frame clones, though not all of them. This repertoire shows 530,000 or so clones, nearly 80% found once; its top ten account for around 13%. Material: PBMCs. This receptor was identified in a woman in her 40s in good health. Some clones in this sample may be carry-over from other donors' samples.

The CDR3 spells CATSRDTRDSSYEQYF. The CDR3 region has the DNA TGTGCCACCAGCAGAGATACCCGGGACTCCTCCTACGAGCAGTACTTC. The chain uses TRBV15 and TRBJ2-7; a possible D gene is TRBD2 (6 bases). The CDR3 consists of 16 residues. Trimming left V 0 bases short and J 0 bases short, with 12 bases between. Germline-derived CDR1 and CDR2 are LNHNV and YYDKDF (reference sequence).